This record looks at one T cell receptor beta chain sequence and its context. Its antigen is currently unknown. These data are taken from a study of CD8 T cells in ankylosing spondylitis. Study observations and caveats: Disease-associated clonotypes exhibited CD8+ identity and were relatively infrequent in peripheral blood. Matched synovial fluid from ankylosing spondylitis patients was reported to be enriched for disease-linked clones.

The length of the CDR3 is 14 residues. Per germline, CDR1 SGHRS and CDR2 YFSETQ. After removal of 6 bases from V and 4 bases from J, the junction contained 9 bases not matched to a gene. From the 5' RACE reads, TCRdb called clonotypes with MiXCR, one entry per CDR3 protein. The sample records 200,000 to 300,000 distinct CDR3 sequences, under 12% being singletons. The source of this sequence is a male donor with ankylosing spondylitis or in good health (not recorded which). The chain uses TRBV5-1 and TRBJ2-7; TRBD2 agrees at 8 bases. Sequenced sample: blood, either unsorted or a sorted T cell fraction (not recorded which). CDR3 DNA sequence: TGCGCCAGCATCCGGCCCAGCGGGAGATACGAGCAGTACTTC. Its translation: CASIRPSGRYEQYF. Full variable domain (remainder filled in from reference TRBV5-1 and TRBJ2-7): KAGVTQTPRYLIKTRGQQVTLSCSPISGHRSVSWYQQTPGQGLQFLFEYFSETQRNKGNFPGRFSGRQFSNSRSEMNVSTLELGDSALYLCASIRPSGRYEQYFGPGTRLTVT.